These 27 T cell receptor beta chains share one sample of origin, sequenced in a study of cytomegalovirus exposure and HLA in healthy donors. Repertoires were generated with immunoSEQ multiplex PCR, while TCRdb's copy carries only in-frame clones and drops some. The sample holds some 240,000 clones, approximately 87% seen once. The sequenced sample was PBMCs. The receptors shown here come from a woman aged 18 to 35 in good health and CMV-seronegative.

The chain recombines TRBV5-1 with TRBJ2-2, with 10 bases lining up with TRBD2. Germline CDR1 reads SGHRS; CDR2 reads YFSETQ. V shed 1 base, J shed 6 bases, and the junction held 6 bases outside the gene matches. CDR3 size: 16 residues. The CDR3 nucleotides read TGCGCCAGCAGCTTGCCTCGGACTAGCGGATCCGGGGAGCTGTTTTTT. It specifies CASSLPRTSGSGELFF.

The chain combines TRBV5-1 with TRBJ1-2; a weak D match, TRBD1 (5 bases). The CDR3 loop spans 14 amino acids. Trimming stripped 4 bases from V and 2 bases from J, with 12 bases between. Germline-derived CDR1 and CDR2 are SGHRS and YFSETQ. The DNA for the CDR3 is TGCGCCAGCAGCCAGGGAACCTCCAACTATGGCTACACCTTC. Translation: CASSQGTSNYGYTF.

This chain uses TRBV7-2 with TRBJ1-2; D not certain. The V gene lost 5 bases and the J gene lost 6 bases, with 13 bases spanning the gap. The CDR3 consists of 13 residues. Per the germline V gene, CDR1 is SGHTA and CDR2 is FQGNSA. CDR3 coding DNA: TGTGCCAGCAGCCCCGGGTGGGCCAATGGCTACACCTTC. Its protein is CASSPGWANGYTF.

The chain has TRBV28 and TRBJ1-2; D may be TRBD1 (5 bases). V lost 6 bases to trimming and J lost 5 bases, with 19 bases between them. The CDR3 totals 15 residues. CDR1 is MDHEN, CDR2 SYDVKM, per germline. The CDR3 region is CASRLDSPVQYGYTF. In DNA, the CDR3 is TGTGCCAGCAGGTTAGACAGCCCTGTTCAATATGGCTACACCTTC.

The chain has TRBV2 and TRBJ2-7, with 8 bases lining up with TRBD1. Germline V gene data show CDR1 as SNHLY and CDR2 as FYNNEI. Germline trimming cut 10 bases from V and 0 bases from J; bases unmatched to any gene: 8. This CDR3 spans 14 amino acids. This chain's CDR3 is CAIGDRSPSYEQYF. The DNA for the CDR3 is TGTGCCATCGGGGACAGGAGTCCCTCCTACGAGCAGTACTTC.

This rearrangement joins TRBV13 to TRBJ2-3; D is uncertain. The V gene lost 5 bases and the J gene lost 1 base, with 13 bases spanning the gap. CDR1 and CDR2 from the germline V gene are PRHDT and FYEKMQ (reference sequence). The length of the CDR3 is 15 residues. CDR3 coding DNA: TGTGCCAGCAGCCTGTCCGCTCGAGGCACAGATACGCAGTATTTT. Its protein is CASSLSARGTDTQYF.

CDR3 region: CASSLLAGGAGELFF. In DNA, the CDR3 is TGTGCCAGCAGCTTACTGGCGGGAGGGGCCGGGGAGCTGTTTTTT. This sequence joins TRBV7-9 and TRBJ2-2, with TRBD2 matching over 9 bases. The CDR3 has 15 amino acids. Per the germline V gene, CDR1 is SEHNR and CDR2 is FQNEAQ (reference sequence). With 2 bases clipped from V and 6 bases from J, the junction kept 4 bases outside the gene matches.

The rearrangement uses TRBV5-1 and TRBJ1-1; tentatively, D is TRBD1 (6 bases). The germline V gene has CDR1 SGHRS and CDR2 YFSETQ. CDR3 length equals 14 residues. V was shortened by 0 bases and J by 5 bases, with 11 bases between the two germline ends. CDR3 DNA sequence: TGCGCCAGCAGCTTGGTTACAGGGCTTACTGAAGCTTTCTTT. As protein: CASSLVTGLTEAFF.

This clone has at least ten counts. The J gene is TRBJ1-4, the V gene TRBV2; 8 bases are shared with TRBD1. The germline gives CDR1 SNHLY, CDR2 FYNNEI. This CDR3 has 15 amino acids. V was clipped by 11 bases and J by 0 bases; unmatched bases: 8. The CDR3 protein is CAVQGDTSTNEKLFF. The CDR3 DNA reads TGTGCCGTACAGGGGGATACTTCAACTAATGAAAAACTGTTTTTT.

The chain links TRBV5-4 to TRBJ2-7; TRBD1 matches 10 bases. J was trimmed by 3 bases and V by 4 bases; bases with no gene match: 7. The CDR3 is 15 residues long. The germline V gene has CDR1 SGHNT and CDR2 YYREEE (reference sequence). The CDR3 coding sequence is TGTGCCAGCAGCAAGGACGGGACAGGGGTCTACGAGCAGTACTTC. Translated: CASSKDGTGVYEQYF.

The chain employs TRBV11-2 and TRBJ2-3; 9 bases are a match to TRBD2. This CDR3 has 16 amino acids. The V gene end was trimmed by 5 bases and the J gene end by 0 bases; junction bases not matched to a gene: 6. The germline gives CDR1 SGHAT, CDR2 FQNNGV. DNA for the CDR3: TGTGCCAGCAGCGTCCGTCTAGCGGGAAGCACAGATACGCAGTATTTT. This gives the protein CASSVRLAGSTDTQYF.

Here the CDR3 DNA reads TGTGCCAGCAGCCCCGACGGGGACAGAACCTACGAGCAGTACTTC. Translating gives CASSPDGDRTYEQYF. V and J are TRBV7-2 and TRBJ2-7; 7 positions agree with TRBD1. The junction had 9 bases not matched to a gene; V was cut back by 5 bases and J by 2 bases. Per the germline V gene, CDR1 is SGHTA and CDR2 is FQGNSA. CDR3 length: 15 amino acids. Using reference TRBV7-2 and TRBJ2-7 for the parts outside the CDR3, the full variable domain is GAGVSQSPSNKVTEKGKDVELRCDPISGHTALYWYRQSLGQGLEFLIYFQGNSAPDKSGLPSDRFSAERTGGSVSTLTIQRTQQEDSAVYLCASSPDGDRTYEQYFGPGTRLTVT.

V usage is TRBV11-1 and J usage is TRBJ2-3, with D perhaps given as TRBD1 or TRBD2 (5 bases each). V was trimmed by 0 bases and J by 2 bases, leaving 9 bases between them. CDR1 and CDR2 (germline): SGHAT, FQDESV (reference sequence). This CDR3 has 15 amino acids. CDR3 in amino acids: CASSLAGVITDTQYF. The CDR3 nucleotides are TGTGCCAGCAGCTTAGCGGGGGTTATCACAGATACGCAGTATTTT.

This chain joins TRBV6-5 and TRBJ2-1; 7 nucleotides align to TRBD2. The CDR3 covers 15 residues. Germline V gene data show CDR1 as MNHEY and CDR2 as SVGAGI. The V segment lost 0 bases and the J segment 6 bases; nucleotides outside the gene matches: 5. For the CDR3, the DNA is TGTGCCAGCAGTTACTCGAGGACTAGACTCAATGAGCAGTTCTTC. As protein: CASSYSRTRLNEQFF.

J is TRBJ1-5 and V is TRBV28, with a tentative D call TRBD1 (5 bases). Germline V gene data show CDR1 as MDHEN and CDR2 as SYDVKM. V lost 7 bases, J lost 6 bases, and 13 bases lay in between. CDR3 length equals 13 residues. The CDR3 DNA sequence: TGTGCCAGCACCCTGCCGGGGGTTCAGCCCCAGCATTTT. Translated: CASTLPGVQPQHF. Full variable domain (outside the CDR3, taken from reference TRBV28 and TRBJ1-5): DVKVTQSSRYLVKRTGEKVFLECVQDMDHENMFWYRQDPGLGLRLIYFSYDVKMKEKGDIPEGYSVSREKKERFSLILESASTNQTSMYLCASTLPGVQPQHFGDGTRLSIL.

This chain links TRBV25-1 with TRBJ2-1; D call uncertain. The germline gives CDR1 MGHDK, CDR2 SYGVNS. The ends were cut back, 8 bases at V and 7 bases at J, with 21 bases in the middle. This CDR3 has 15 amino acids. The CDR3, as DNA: TGTGCCAGCTCCCCGGGCTCGATTGCAATAAATGAGCAGTTCTTC. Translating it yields CASSPGSIAINEQFF.

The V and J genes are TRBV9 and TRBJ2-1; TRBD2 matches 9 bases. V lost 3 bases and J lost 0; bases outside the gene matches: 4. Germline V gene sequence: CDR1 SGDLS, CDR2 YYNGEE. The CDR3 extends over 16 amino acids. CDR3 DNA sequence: TGTGCCAGCAGCGCTAGCGGGGCCGCCTCCTACAATGAGCAGTTCTTC. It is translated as CASSASGAASYNEQFF. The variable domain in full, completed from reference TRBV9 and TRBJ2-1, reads DSGVTQTPKHLITATGQRVTLRCSPRSGDLSVYWYQQSLDQGLQFLIQYYNGEERAKGNILERFSAQQFPDLHSELNLSSLELGDSALYFCASSASGAASYNEQFFGPGTRLTVL.

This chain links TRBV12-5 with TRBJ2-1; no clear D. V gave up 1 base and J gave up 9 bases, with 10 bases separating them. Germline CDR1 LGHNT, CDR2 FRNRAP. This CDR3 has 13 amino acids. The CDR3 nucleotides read TGTGCTAGTGGTTTGGGTAGGGTGACTGAGCAGTTCTTC. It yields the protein CASGLGRVTEQFF.

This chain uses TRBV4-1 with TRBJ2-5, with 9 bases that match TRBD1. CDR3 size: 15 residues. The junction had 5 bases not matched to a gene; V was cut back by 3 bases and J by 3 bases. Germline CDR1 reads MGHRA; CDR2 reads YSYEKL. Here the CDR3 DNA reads TGCGCCAGCAGCCAGAGCGGGACAGGGAAAGAGACCCAGTACTTC. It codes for CASSQSGTGKETQYF.

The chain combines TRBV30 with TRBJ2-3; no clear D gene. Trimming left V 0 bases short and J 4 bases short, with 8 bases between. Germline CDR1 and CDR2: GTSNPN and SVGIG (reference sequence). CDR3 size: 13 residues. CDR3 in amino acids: CAWSVGRADTQYF. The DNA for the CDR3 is TGTGCCTGGAGTGTAGGCCGGGCAGATACGCAGTATTTT.

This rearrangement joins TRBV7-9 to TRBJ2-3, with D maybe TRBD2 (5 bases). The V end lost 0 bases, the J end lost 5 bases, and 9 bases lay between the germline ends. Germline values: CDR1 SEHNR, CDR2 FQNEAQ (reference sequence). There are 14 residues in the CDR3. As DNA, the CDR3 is TGTGCCAGCAGCTTAGCTAGCGATGGAGATACGCAGTATTTT. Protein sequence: CASSLASDGDTQYF.

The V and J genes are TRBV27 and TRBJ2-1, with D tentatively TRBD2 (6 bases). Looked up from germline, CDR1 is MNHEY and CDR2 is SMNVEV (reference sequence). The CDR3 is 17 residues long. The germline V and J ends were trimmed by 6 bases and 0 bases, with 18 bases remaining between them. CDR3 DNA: TGTGCCAGCAGCCTCAATCTCGGGAGTCACTCCTACAATGAGCAGTTCTTC. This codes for CASSLNLGSHSYNEQFF.

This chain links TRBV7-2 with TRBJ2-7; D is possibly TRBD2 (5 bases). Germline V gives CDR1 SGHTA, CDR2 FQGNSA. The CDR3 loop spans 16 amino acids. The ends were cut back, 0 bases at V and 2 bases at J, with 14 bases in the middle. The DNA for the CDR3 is TGTGCCAGCAGCTTAGCGGCCTCACCGGGGACCTACGAGCAGTACTTC. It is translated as CASSLAASPGTYEQYF.

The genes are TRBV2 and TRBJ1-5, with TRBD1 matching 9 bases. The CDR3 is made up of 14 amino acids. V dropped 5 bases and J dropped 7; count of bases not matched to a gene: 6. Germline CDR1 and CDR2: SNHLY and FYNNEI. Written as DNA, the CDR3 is TGTGCCAGCAGTACCGGGACAGGGTTCCAGCCCCAGCATTTT. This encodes CASSTGTGFQPQHF.

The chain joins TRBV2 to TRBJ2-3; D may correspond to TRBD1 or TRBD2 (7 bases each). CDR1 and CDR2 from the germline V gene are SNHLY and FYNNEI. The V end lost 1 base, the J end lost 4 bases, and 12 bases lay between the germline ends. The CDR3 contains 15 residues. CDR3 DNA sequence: TGTGCCAGCAGTGAAGTACAGGGGAGGGCAGATACGCAGTATTTT. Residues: CASSEVQGRADTQYF. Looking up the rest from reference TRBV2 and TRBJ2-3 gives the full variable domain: EPEVTQTPSHQVTQMGQEVILRCVPISNHLYFYWYRQILGQKVEFLVSFYNNEISEKSEIFDDQFSVERPDGSNFTLKIRSTKLEDSAMYFCASSEVQGRADTQYFGPGTRLTVL.

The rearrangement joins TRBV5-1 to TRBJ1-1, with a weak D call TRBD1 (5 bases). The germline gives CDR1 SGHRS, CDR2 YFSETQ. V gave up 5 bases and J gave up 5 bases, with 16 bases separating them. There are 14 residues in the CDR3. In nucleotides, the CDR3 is TGCGCCAGCAGTGGGGCGGGGAGTTGGACTGAAGCTTTCTTT. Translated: CASSGAGSWTEAFF.

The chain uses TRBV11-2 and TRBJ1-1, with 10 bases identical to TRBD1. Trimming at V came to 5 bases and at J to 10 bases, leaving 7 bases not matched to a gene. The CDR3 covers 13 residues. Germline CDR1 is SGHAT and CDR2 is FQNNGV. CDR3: CASSLTGGVGAFF. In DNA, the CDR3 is TGTGCCAGCAGCCTGACAGGGGGCGTTGGAGCTTTCTTT.